A single sample gave rise to the 15 T cell receptor beta chains below, sequenced in a study of blood T cells in healthy people across ages. Through a sample-barcoded 5' primer and a J-beta primer mix, a second PCR was run for roughly 7 to 11 cycles. TCRdb passed the 5' RACE reads through MiXCR, listing each CDR3 protein once. The sample carries about 590,000 distinct CDR3 sequences, about 30% recorded once. Material for sequencing was blood. The receptors here all came from a woman older than 75 in good health.

The genes are TRBV7-2 and TRBJ2-5, with D hard to call. The germline V and J ends were trimmed by 4 bases and 4 bases, with 13 bases remaining between them. CDR3 length: 14 residues. Germline loops: CDR1 SGHTA, CDR2 FQGNSA. CDR3 residues: CASSSFVSSETQYF. In DNA form, the CDR3 reads TGTGCCAGCAGCTCCTTCGTGAGCTCAGAGACCCAGTACTTC.

This clonotype occurred many times. The V call is TRBV9, the J call TRBJ2-7, with TRBD1 matching over 7 bases. CDR1 is SGDLS, CDR2 YYNGEE, per germline. The CDR3 is 15 residues long. V was clipped by 4 bases and J by 3 bases; unmatched bases: 10. The CDR3 spells CASSPTRDSVYEQYF. The CDR3, as DNA: TGTGCCAGCAGCCCGACCCGGGACAGCGTCTACGAGCAGTACTTC.

Notes on this clonotype: At one end, the junction sequence differs from germline, possibly due to a read error. V gene TRBV7-3 combines with J gene TRBJ2-3; 8 bases are shared with TRBD2. This CDR3 region has 15 residues. Germline V gene data show CDR1 as SGHTA and CDR2 as FQGTGA. The CDR3 DNA sequence: TGTGCCAGTAGCTTAAAAGCGGGGGATCGAGATACGCAGTATTTT. Protein: CASSLKAGDRDTQYF.

This clonotype showed up many times. V gene TRBV6-5 combines with J gene TRBJ1-4; D gene uncertain. This CDR3 is 14 amino acids long. CDR1 and CDR2 (germline): MNHEY, SVGAGI. The germline V and J ends were trimmed by 7 bases and 6 bases, with 15 bases remaining between them. CDR3 amino acids: CASKAGFADEKLFF. The CDR3 coding sequence is TGTGCCAGCAAGGCGGGTTTTGCTGATGAAAAACTGTTTTTT.

This rearrangement joins TRBV7-3 to TRBJ2-2; D uncertain. The V end was cut by 1 base, the J end by 6 bases, with 15 bases between. Germline values: CDR1 SGHTA, CDR2 FQGTGA. This CDR3 is built from 16 residues. The CDR3, as DNA: TGTGCCAGCAGCTTAAGGCCTTCGGGTACCCCCGGGGAGCTGTTTTTT. The encoded protein is CASSLRPSGTPGELFF.

This CDR3 is CASRSSSTPGSYEQYF. The CDR3 DNA reads as TGTGCCAGCAGATCTTCGAGTACGCCGGGGTCCTACGAGCAGTACTTC. The J gene is TRBJ2-7, the V gene TRBV12-3 or TRBV12-4, with D possibly being TRBD2 (5 bases). V dropped 6 bases and J dropped 1 base, with 19 bases sitting between them. This CDR3 spans 16 amino acids.

J is TRBJ2-5 and V is TRBV19; D unresolved. TRBJ2-1 explains the end of the DNA better; the J call may be wrong. This CDR3 is built from 12 residues. The V gene's germline CDR1 is LNHDA and CDR2 SQIVND (reference sequence). CDR3 bases: TGTGCCAGTAGTATAGGACAAGAGACCCAGTTCTTC. It is translated as CASSIGQETQFF.

This clonotype occurred many times. The chain couples TRBV12-5 to TRBJ2-3; no clear D gene. The CDR3 loop spans 11 amino acids. The V gene's germline CDR1 is LGHNT and CDR2 FRNRAP. Trimming removed 3 bases at V and 6 bases at J, with 4 bases between. The CDR3 bases are TGTGCTAGTGGTTTTCGGGATACGCAGTATTTT. Residues: CASGFRDTQYF.

Comments on this clonotype: A much more abundant neighbour one base away suggests this may be a read error. This chain joins TRBV7-2 and TRBJ1-1; TRBD1 matches 9 bases. Germline V gives CDR1 SGHTA, CDR2 FQGNSA. The CDR3 has 14 residues. V shed 5 bases, J shed 4 bases, and the junction held 5 bases outside the gene matches. For the CDR3, the DNA is TGTGCCAGCAGCCTCATGACAGGGGGCACTGAAGCTTTCTTT. Its protein is CASSLMTGGTEAFF. The whole variable domain, remainder taken from reference TRBV7-2 and TRBJ1-1, is GAGVSQSPSNKVTEKGKDVELRCDPISGHTALYWYRQSLGQGLEFLIYFQGNSAPDKSGLPSDRFSAERTGGSVSTLTIQRTQQEDSAVYLCASSLMTGGTEAFFGQGTRLTVV.

This clonotype was seen many times. This chain joins TRBV7-2 and TRBJ2-1; no firm D call. The ends were cut back, 5 bases at V and 2 bases at J, with 7 bases in the middle. The CDR3 is 13 amino acids. The germline CDR1 and CDR2 sequences are SGHTA and FQGNSA. CDR3 amino acids: CASSSPAYNEQFF. CDR3 nucleotide sequence: TGTGCCAGCAGCAGTCCGGCCTACAATGAGCAGTTCTTC.

In its sample, this clonotype was seen many times. This sequence joins TRBV20-1 and TRBJ1-1; TRBD1 might be the D (6 bases). V was trimmed by 5 bases and J by 5 bases, leaving 12 bases between them. CDR1 DFQATT and CDR2 SNEGSKA come from the germline V gene (reference sequence). The CDR3 runs 12 residues. The CDR3 loop reads CSAALQGTEAFF. For the CDR3, the DNA is TGCAGTGCTGCTTTGCAGGGGACTGAAGCTTTCTTT.

In this sample, this clonotype turned up many times. The chain combines TRBV5-5 with TRBJ2-3, with D uncertain. The CDR3 runs to 14 residues. From germline, CDR1 is SGHKS and CDR2 YYEKEE (reference sequence). Trimming pared 1 base from V and 0 bases from J, leaving 6 bases between. CDR3 residues: CASSLTQSTDTQYF. The CDR3 DNA sequence: TGTGCCAGCAGCTTGACTCAGAGCACAGATACGCAGTATTTT.

Worth noting for this clonotype: A clone one base away is much larger, so this may be a read error. The chain carries TRBV6-5 and TRBJ2-5, with TRBD2 matching 12 bases. Germline values: CDR1 MNHEY, CDR2 SVGAGI. This CDR3 contains 15 residues. V gave up 5 bases and J gave up 11 bases; unmatched junction bases: 12. The CDR3: CASSLLAGGTNEQYF. In DNA, the CDR3 is TGTGCCAGCAGTCTGCTAGCGGGGGGGACCAATGAGCAGTACTTC.

The chain employs TRBV12-3 or TRBV12-4 and TRBJ2-5; a weak D match, TRBD2 (5 bases). The CDR3 runs 15 residues. V gave up 4 bases and J gave up 2 bases, with 14 bases separating them. CDR3 protein: CASSSWGARQETQYF. The CDR3 coding sequence is TGTGCCAGCAGTTCATGGGGAGCACGGCAAGAGACCCAGTACTTC.

This clonotype has only a few counts. A read error may be the cause here, since a much bigger clone is one base away. This chain connects TRBV29-1 to TRBJ2-6; D is unresolved. Per the germline V gene, CDR1 is SQVTM and CDR2 is ANQGSEA. Trimming took off 0 bases at V and 0 bases at J, with 3 bases between the two ends. The length of the CDR3 is 14 residues. The CDR3 reads CSVEDSSGANVLTF. For the CDR3, the DNA is TGCAGCGTTGAAGATAGCTCTGGGGCCAACGTCCTGACTTTC.